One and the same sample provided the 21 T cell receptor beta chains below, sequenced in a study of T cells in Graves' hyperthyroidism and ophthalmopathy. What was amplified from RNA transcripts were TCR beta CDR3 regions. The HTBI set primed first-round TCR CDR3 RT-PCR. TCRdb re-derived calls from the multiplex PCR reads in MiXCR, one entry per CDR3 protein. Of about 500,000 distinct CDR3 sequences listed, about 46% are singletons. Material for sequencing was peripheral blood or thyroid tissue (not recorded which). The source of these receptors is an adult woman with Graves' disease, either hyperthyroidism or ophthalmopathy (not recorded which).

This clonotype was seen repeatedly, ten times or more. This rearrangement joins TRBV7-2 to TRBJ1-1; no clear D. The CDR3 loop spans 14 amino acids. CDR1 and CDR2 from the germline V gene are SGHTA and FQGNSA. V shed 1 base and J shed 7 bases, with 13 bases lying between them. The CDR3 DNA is TGTGCCAGCAGCTTAGTCCCGGGTGGCGGTGAAGCTTTCTTT. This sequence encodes CASSLVPGGGEAFF.

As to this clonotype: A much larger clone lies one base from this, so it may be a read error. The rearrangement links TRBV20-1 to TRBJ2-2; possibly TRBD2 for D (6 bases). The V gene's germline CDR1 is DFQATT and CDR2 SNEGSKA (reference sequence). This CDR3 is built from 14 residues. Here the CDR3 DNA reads TGCAGTGCTAGCCGTCGTCGGGGGACCGGGGGGCTGTTTTTT. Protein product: CSASRRRGTGGLFF.

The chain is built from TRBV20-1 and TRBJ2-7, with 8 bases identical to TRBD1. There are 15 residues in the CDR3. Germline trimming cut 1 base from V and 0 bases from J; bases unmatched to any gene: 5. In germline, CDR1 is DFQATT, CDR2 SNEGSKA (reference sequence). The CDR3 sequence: CSARGQGISSYEQYF. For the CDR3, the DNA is TGCAGTGCTAGAGGACAGGGGATAAGCTCCTACGAGCAGTACTTC.

CDR3 nucleotides: TGCAGCGGTGGAAGGGACAGCCCAACCCAGTACTTC. The encoded protein is CSGGRDSPTQYF. The chain combines TRBV29-1 with TRBJ2-5; 7 bases fit TRBD1. The CDR3 totals 12 residues. J lost 8 bases, V lost 7 bases, and 10 bases had no gene match. Germline CDR1 is SQVTM and CDR2 is ANQGSEA.

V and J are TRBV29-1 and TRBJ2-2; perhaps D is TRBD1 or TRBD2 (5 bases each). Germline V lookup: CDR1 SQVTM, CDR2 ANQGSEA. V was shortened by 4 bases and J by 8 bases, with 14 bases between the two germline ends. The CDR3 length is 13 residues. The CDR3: CSVAGPRTGELFF. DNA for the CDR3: TGCAGCGTTGCGGGGCCTCGAACAGGGGAGCTGTTTTTT.

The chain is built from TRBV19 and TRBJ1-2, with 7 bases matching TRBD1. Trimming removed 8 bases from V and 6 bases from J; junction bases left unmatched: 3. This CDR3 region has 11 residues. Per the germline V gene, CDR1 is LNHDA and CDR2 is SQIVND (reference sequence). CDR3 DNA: TGTGCCAGTTTTCAGGGGGATGGCTACACCTTC. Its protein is CASFQGDGYTF.

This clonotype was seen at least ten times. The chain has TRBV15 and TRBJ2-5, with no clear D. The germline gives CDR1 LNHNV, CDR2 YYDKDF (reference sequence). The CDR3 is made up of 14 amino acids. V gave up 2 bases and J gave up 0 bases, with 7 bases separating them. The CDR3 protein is CATSRLTDQETQYF. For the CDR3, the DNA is TGTGCCACCAGCAGACTTACAGACCAAGAGACCCAGTACTTC.

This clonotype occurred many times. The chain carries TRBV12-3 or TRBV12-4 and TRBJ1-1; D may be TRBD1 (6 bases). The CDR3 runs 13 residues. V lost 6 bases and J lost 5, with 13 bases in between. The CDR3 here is CASRREGGTEAFF. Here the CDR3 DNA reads TGTGCCAGCAGGAGGGAGGGGGGGACTGAAGCTTTCTTT.

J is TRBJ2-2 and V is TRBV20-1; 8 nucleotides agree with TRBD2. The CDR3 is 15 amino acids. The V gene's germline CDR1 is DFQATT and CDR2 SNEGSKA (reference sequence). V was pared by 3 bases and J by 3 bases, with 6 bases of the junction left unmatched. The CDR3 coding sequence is TGCAGTGCTAGTAGCGGGGCTCCTCACACCGGGGAGCTGTTTTTT. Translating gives CSASSGAPHTGELFF.

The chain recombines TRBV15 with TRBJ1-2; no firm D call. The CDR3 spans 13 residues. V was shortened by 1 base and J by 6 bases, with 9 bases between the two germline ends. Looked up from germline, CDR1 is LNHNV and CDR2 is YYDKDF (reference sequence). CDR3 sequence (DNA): TGTGCCACCAGCAGAGCTCACCAAGATGGCTACACCTTC. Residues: CATSRAHQDGYTF.

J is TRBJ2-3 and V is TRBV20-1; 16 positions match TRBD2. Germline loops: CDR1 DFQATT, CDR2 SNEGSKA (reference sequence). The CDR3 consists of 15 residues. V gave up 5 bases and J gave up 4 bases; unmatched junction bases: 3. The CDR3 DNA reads TGCAGTGCTGATGGGACTAGCGGGGGGGCAGATACGCAGTATTTT. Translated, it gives CSADGTSGGADTQYF.

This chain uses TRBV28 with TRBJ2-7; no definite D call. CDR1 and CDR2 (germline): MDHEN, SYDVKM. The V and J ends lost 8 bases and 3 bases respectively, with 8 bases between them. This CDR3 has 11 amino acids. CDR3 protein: CASVSVYEQYF. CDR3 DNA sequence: TGTGCCAGCGTGTCAGTCTACGAGCAGTACTTC.

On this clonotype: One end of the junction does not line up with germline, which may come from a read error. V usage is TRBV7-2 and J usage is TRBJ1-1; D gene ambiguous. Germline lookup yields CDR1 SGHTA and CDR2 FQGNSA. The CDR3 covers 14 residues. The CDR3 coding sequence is TGCGCCAGCAGCCAAGAGAGGGTCCTCCCTGAAGCTTTCTTT. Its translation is CASSQERVLPEAFF.

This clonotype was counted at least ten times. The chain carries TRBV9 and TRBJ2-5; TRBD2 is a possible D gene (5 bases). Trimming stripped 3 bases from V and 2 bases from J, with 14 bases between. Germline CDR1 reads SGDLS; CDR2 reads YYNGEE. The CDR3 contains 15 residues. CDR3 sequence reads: CASSAMVRGQETQYF. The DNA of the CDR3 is TGTGCCAGCAGCGCCATGGTCCGGGGTCAAGAGACCCAGTACTTC.

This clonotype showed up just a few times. CDR3: CASKRDQNTGELFF. The CDR3 nucleotides read TGTGCCAGCAAGCGGGACCAGAACACCGGGGAGCTGTTTTTT. The chain links TRBV6-2 or TRBV6-3 to TRBJ2-2; 7 bases align to TRBD2. V was pared by 7 bases and J by 1 base, with 3 bases of the junction left unmatched. The germline V gene encodes CDR1 MNHEY and CDR2 SVGEGT. CDR3 length: 14 residues.

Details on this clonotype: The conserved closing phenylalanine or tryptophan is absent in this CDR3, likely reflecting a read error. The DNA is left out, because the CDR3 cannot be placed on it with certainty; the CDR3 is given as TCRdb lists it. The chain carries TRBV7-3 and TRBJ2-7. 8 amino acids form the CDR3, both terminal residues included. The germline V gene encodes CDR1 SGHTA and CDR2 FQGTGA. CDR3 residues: CASSSHTC.

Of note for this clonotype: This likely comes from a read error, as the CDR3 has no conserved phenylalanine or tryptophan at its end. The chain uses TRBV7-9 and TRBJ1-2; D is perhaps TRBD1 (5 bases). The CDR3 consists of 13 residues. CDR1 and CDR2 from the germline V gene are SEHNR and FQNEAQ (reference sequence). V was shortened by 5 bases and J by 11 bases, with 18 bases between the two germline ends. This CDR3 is CASSLGTTVGYTL. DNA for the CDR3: TGTGCCAGCAGCCTAGGGACTACGGTGGGGTACACCCTC.

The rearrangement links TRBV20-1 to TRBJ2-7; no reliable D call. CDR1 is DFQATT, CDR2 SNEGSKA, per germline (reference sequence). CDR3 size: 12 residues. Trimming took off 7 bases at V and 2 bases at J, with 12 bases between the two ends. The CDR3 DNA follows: TGCAGTGGGGTGACGGGCACCTACGAGCAGTACTTC. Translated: CSGVTGTYEQYF.

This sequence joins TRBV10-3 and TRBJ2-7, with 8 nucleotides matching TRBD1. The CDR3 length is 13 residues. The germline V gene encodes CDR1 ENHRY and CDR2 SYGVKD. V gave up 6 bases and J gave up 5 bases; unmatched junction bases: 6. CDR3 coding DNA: TGTGCCATCAGCGACGGACAGGGTAACGAGCAGTACTTC. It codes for CAISDGQGNEQYF.

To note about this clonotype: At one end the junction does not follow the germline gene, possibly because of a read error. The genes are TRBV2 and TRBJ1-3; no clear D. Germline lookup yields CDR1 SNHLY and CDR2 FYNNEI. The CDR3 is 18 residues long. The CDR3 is CASSGPGPQRRTGNTVYF. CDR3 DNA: TGTGCCAGCAGTGGACCGGGCCCCCAAAGGAGAACTGGAAACACCGTATATTTT.

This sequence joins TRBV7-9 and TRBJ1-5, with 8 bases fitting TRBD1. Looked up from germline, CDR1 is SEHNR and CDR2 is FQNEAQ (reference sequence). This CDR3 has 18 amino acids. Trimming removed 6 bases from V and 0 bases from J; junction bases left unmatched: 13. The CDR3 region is CASRLRDRTENSNQPQHF. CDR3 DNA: TGTGCCAGCAGACTCCGGGACAGGACCGAAAATAGCAATCAGCCCCAGCATTTT. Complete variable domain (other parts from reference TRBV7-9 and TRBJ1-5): DTGVSQNPRHKITKRGQNVTFRCDPISEHNRLYWYRQTLGQGPEFLTYFQNEAQLEKSRLLSDRFSAERPKGSFSTLEIQRTEQGDSAMYLCASRLRDRTENSNQPQHFGDGTRLSIL.